This is a list of T cell receptor beta chains from one sample in a study of T cells in Graves' hyperthyroidism and ophthalmopathy. TCRdb called the multiplex PCR reads again in MiXCR, with one record for every CDR3 protein. The table has under 300,000 distinct CDR3 sequences, roughly 15% seen once. The sequencing sample was made of blood. The receptors were sampled from a woman aged 45-59 years with Graves' hyperthyroidism that later progressed to Graves' ophthalmopathy. Each CDR3 is given with its conserved first and last residue. D genes are given only for firm matches. Expanded clones get a size class; other rows say once, few or many, or leave the size out.

TGTGCCATCAGTGATAGCGGGCAAGAGACCCAGTACTTC,CAISDSGQETQYF,NA,TRBJ2-5,TRBV10-3,TRBD2
TGTGCCAGCAGCCCTGGGACAGCCGGAGGGGATACGCAGTATTTT,CASSPGTAGGDTQYF,few,TRBJ2-3,TRBV7-9,NA
TGTGCCAGCAGTTACTCCGCAGGGGGTAGAACTGAAGCTTTCTTT,CASSYSAGGRTEAFF,many,TRBJ1-1,TRBV6-5,TRBD1
TGCGCCAGCAGCTTCGGGACTAGCGGGAGTAACCAAGAGACCCAGTACTTC,CASSFGTSGSNQETQYF,many,TRBJ2-5,TRBV5-1,TRBD2
TGCAGTGCTCCCCACCGGACGGTGAACACTGAAGCTTTCTTT,CSAPHRTVNTEAFF,once,TRBJ1-1,TRBV20-1,NA
TGTGCAGTTGACTTGCCCTACGAGCAGTACTTC,CAVDLPYEQYF,NA,TRBJ2-7,TRBV30,NA
TGCAGTGCTACCCTGGGACAGAATGAAAAACTGTTTTTT,CSATLGQNEKLFF,NA,TRBJ1-4,TRBV20-1,TRBD1
TGCAGTGCTAGAGGAGTTAGCGGGCCAACTCGGTACGAGCAGTACTTC,CSARGVSGPTRYEQYF,many,TRBJ2-7,TRBV20-1,TRBD2
TGTGCCAGCGCAACCGGGACAGGCAATTCACCCCTCCACTTT,CASATGTGNSPLHF,many,TRBJ1-6,TRBV2,TRBD1
TGTGCCAGCAGTTGGGAAACTAGCGGTGAGCAGTTCTTC,CASSWETSGEQFF,NA,TRBJ2-1,TRBV6-2/TRBV6-3,TRBD2
TGCAGTGCCGAACGAGGGGGCTTTAAAGATGGCTACACCTTC,CSAERGGFKDGYTF,many,TRBJ1-2,TRBV20-1,TRBD1
TGTGCCAGCAGCTTAGGGGTAGGGCTCAACACTGAAGCTTTCTTT,CASSLGVGLNTEAFF,many,TRBJ1-1,TRBV7-8,NA
TGTGCCAGCAGTTCTATCCCAACATCTTACGATGGCTACACCTTC,CASSSIPTSYDGYTF,many,TRBJ1-2,TRBV27,NA
TGCAGTGCTAGAGGTCCAGGGCCAAAGTCCGGGGAGCTGTTTTTT,CSARGPGPKSGELFF,many,TRBJ2-2,TRBV20-1,NA
TGCGCCAGCAGCTGGAGGACAGGGGGCGAAGCTTTCTTT,CASSWRTGGEAFF,once,TRBJ1-1,TRBV5-1,TRBD1
TGTGCCATCAGTGAGCCCGCGCGGAGGTCGGGCAGACCCTTTTATGGCTACACCTTC,CAISEPARRSGRPFYGYTF,NA,TRBJ1-2,TRBV10-3,NA
TGTGCCAGTAGTATCCGGACAGGTACGGTGGAGACCCAGTACTTC,CASSIRTGTVETQYF,many,TRBJ2-5,TRBV19,TRBD1
TGTGCCACCCGGGCTGGCAATCAGCCCCAGCATTTT,CATRAGNQPQHF,few,TRBJ1-5,TRBV12-3/TRBV12-4,NA
TGTGCCAGCAGTTTATCGAAAGGGGTTAATGAAAAACTGTTTTTT,CASSLSKGVNEKLFF,few,TRBJ1-4,TRBV27,NA
TGTGCCAGCAGTTTCGATCGGGGGTCAGGGGAGTTCTTC,CASSFDRGSGEFF,many,TRBJ2-1,TRBV27,NA
TGTGCCAGCAGTACCCGGCCAAGGGAGAGGAATGAGCAGTTCTTC,CASSTRPRERNEQFF,NA,TRBJ2-1,TRBV6-1,NA
TGTGCTAGCAGCCCCCCGGGAGGGCCTTACAATGAGCAGTTCTTC,CASSPPGGPYNEQFF,few,TRBJ2-1,TRBV7-7,TRBD2
TGTGCCAGCGCGGGGACTGCGAAACTGTTTTTT,CASAGTAKLFF,many,TRBJ1-4,TRBV7-9,NA
TGTGCCAGCAGCTCCCGTGATAGCGGGGGCACAGATACGCAGTATTTT,CASSSRDSGGTDTQYF,many,TRBJ2-3,TRBV13,TRBD2
TGTGCCAGCAGGGCTCAGGGGGCGGAGACCCAGTACTTC,CASRAQGAETQYF,many,TRBJ2-5,TRBV6-1,TRBD1
TGTGCCAGCAGTCCTAACTCCCCCCAAGAGACCCAGTACTTC,CASSPNSPQETQYF,many,TRBJ2-5,TRBV28,NA
TGTGCCACCAGCAGAACATTTTCGGGGGTTGTGGACAATCAGCCCCAGCATTTT,CATSRTFSGVVDNQPQHF,many,TRBJ1-5,TRBV15,NA
TGCGCCAGCAGCTTGGCTAGCGGGAGCTTGGATGAGCAGTTCTTC,CASSLASGSLDEQFF,many,TRBJ2-1,TRBV5-1,TRBD2